The 24 T cell receptor beta chains below were found in one sample sequenced in a study of blood T cells in healthy people across ages. It was with a sample-barcoded 5' primer and a J-beta primer mix that a second PCR of roughly 7 to 11 cycles was run. TCRdb fed the 5' RACE reads into MiXCR, producing one record per CDR3 protein. The table includes under 1,100,000 distinct CDR3 sequences, roughly 24% detected once. These data also featured in a second study, about T cells of mothers and their children.

Sequenced material: blood. The receptors were sampled from a girl aged 2-10 years in good health.

In its sample, this clonotype was seen a few times. V usage is TRBV12-3 or TRBV12-4 and J usage is TRBJ2-2, with D uncertain. The CDR3 runs to 14 residues. Trimming pared 10 bases from V and 1 base from J, leaving 13 bases between. The CDR3 loop is CANVMVGNTGELFF. The CDR3 region has the DNA TGTGCCAACGTTATGGTAGGGAACACCGGGGAGCTGTTTTTT.

In its sample, this clonotype was seen a few times. The chain couples TRBV10-3 to TRBJ2-7, with 7 bases matching TRBD2. Trimming removed 4 bases from V and 2 bases from J; junction bases left unmatched: 2. The CDR3 has 13 amino acids. Germline CDR1 is ENHRY and CDR2 is SYGVKD. For the CDR3, the DNA is TGTGCCATCAGTGGAGGACTAGCCTACGAGCAGTACTTC. The encoded protein is CAISGGLAYEQYF.

V gene TRBV5-5 combines with J gene TRBJ1-6, with D hard to call. This CDR3 has 13 residues. Trimming pared 2 bases from V and 9 bases from J, leaving 9 bases between. CDR1 and CDR2 from the germline V gene are SGHKS and YYEKEE (reference sequence). The CDR3 sequence is CASSLEGISPLHF. The DNA of the CDR3 is TGTGCCAGCAGCTTAGAGGGTATTTCACCCCTCCACTTT.

This clonotype turned up a few times. This rearrangement joins TRBV29-1 to TRBJ1-2; D remains unclear. From germline, CDR1 is SQVTM and CDR2 ANQGSEA. V was trimmed by 0 bases and J by 2 bases, leaving 10 bases between them. The CDR3 length is 14 residues. CDR3 nucleotide sequence: TGCAGCGTTGAAGAGACGGACGGAAACTATGGCTACACCTTC. It codes for CSVEETDGNYGYTF.

This sequence joins TRBV7-2 and TRBJ2-4; TRBD2 matches at 9 bases. Germline V gene data show CDR1 as SGHTA and CDR2 as FQGNSA. The V gene end was trimmed by 1 base and the J gene end by 8 bases; junction bases not matched to a gene: 3. CDR3 length equals 14 residues. Here the CDR3 DNA reads TGTGCCAGCAGCTTAGAAGCGGGAGGTGACATTCAGTACTTC. This gives the protein CASSLEAGGDIQYF.

This clonotype showed up just a few times. The CDR3 does not close with the conserved phenylalanine or tryptophan, likely indicating a read error. V usage is TRBV29-1 and J usage is TRBJ1-1; D is undetermined. Trimming removed 4 bases at V and 0 bases at J, with 12 bases between. CDR3 length equals 14 residues. Germline CDR1 reads SQVTM; CDR2 reads ANQGSEA. Written as DNA, the CDR3 is TGCAGCGTTGTCGCCAGGAGCCTGAACACTGAAGCTTTCCTT. Protein product: CSVVARSLNTEAFL.

This clonotype was seen more than once but under ten times. V gene TRBV19 combines with J gene TRBJ2-5; 13 bases fit TRBD2. Judging by the DNA end, TRBJ2-7 fits better; the J call may be wrong. The CDR3 loop spans 13 amino acids. Germline V gene data show CDR1 as LNHDA and CDR2 as SQIVND (reference sequence). The CDR3 is CAKPGTSGNEQYF. CDR3 in DNA: TGTGCCAAACCCGGGACTAGCGGGAACGAGCAGTACTTC.

This clonotype was counted a few times. The chain employs TRBV7-2 and TRBJ2-3, with D perhaps matching TRBD1 (6 bases). Deletions cut 0 bases from V and 14 bases from J, with 21 bases between. Germline values: CDR1 SGHTA, CDR2 FQGNSA. CDR3 length: 15 amino acids. The chain's CDR3 is CASSLAGPGDLSRYF. The CDR3, as DNA: TGTGCCAGCAGCTTAGCGGGACCAGGGGATCTTTCGCGGTATTTT. Supplemented by reference TRBV7-2 and TRBJ2-3, the full variable domain reads GAGVSQSPSNKVTEKGKDVELRCDPISGHTALYWYRQSLGQGLEFLIYFQGNSAPDKSGLPSDRFSAERTGGSVSTLTIQRTQQEDSAVYLCASSLAGPGDLSRYFGPGTRLTVL.

This sequence joins TRBV7-8 and TRBJ2-3; D not certain. The CDR3 runs to 15 residues. The V gene's germline CDR1 is SGHVS and CDR2 FQNEAQ. The germline V and J ends were trimmed by 5 bases and 3 bases, with 15 bases remaining between them. The CDR3 here is CASSTLGKPTDTQYF. CDR3 coding DNA: TGTGCCAGCAGCACCCTGGGGAAACCGACAGATACGCAGTATTTT.

J is TRBJ2-1 and V is TRBV6-4; D might be TRBD2 (6 bases). V lost 4 bases to trimming and J lost 5 bases, with 15 bases between them. Germline CDR1 reads MRHNA; CDR2 reads SNTAGT. There are 15 residues in the CDR3. The CDR3 DNA follows: TGTGCCAGCAGTGGAGAGGGAGGCTCGAACAATGAGCAGTTCTTC. This encodes CASSGEGGSNNEQFF.

This sequence joins TRBV12-3 or TRBV12-4 and TRBJ1-1; D ambiguous. The V gene lost 6 bases and the J gene lost 0 bases, with 14 bases spanning the gap. CDR3 length: 15 amino acids. The CDR3 DNA sequence: TGTGCCAGCAGCCCAAAAAGGCGGCTGAACACTGAAGCTTTCTTT. This encodes CASSPKRRLNTEAFF.

The chain uses TRBV27 and TRBJ2-7; D unclear. CDR1 is MNHEY, CDR2 SMNVEV, per germline (reference sequence). V was pared by 2 bases and J by 9 bases, with 14 bases between. CDR3 length: 13 residues. CDR3 coding DNA: TGTGCCAGCAGTTTACCGGGTAGCAACGGGCAGTACTTC. Its translation is CASSLPGSNGQYF.

The chain carries TRBV6-2 or TRBV6-3 and TRBJ1-6, with D hard to call. The CDR3 runs 12 residues. Trimming pared 2 bases from V and 14 bases from J, leaving 10 bases between. The germline V gene encodes CDR1 MNHEY and CDR2 SVGEGT. The DNA for the CDR3 is TGTGCCAGCAGTTACCCGAGCGAGGCCCTCCACTTT. Protein: CASSYPSEALHF.

The chain carries TRBV20-1 and TRBJ2-1, with 9 bases fitting TRBD2. J gave up 5 bases and V 2 bases, and 7 bases lay outside the gene matches. Per germline, CDR1 DFQATT and CDR2 SNEGSKA (reference sequence). The CDR3 loop spans 15 amino acids. The CDR3 DNA follows: TGCAGTGCTAGACCTCTAGCGGGACTACACAATGAGCAGTTCTTC. Translated: CSARPLAGLHNEQFF.

There are a few counts of this clonotype. The CDR3 bases are TGTGCCAGCAGCCGGGAAGCGCCGATCGGGGAGACCCAGTACTTC. Translation gives CASSREAPIGETQYF. The chain combines TRBV4-2 with TRBJ2-5, with D unclear. The CDR3 contains 15 residues. The germline gives CDR1 LGHNA, CDR2 YNFKEQ. Trimming left V 4 bases short and J 5 bases short, with 17 bases between.

The chain couples TRBV20-1 to TRBJ2-3; 10 bases line up with TRBD1. The V gene end was trimmed by 2 bases and the J gene end by 0 bases; junction bases not matched to a gene: 14. Germline CDR1 is DFQATT and CDR2 is SNEGSKA (reference sequence). The CDR3 contains 19 residues. The DNA for the CDR3 is TGCAGTGCTAGACGGTCCGGGACAGGGGTCTACTCTAGCACAGATACGCAGTATTTT. Residues: CSARRSGTGVYSSTDTQYF.

The chain employs TRBV5-6 and TRBJ1-6; D is unclear. Germline values: CDR1 SGHDT, CDR2 YYEEEE. The CDR3 length is 18 residues. Trimming cost V 0 bases and J 0 bases, with 13 bases left between them. Here the CDR3 reads CASSLGGVGSSYNSPLHF. DNA of the CDR3: TGTGCCAGCAGCTTGGGCGGAGTGGGGAGCTCCTATAATTCACCCCTCCACTTT.

The V call is TRBV29-1, the J call TRBJ2-1; D is unresolved. The DNA end favors TRBJ2-5, so the J call may be wrong. CDR3 size: 11 residues. Germline assignment: CDR1 SQVTM and CDR2 ANQGSEA. CDR3 sequence (DNA): TGCAGCGTTGTGAGTCTGGAGACCCAGTACTTC. It specifies CSVVSLETQYF.

In this sample, this clonotype turned up a few times. The genes are TRBV4-3 and TRBJ2-7, with TRBD1 matching 10 bases. With 2 bases clipped from V and 3 bases from J, the junction kept 7 bases outside the gene matches. Germline V gene lookup returns CDR1 LGHNA and CDR2 YSLEER. There are 16 residues in the CDR3. DNA for the CDR3: TGCGCCAGCAGCCAAAGTGTTGACAGGGGGCTCTACGAGCAGTACTTC. The encoded protein is CASSQSVDRGLYEQYF.

The sample holds a few counts of this clonotype. J is TRBJ2-4 and V is TRBV7-9, with D possibly matching TRBD2 (5 bases). This CDR3 is 16 amino acids long. Per germline, CDR1 SEHNR and CDR2 FQNEAQ (reference sequence). Trimming cost V 1 base and J 3 bases, with 13 bases left between them. The CDR3 DNA sequence: TGTGCCAGCAGCTTAGGTTCTTACGCGGGCAAAAACATTCAGTACTTC. Translating it yields CASSLGSYAGKNIQYF.

CDR3: CASSPPAGGGQTQYF. The CDR3 nucleotides read TGTGCCAGCAGCCCCCCGGCCGGGGGCGGCCAGACCCAGTACTTC. This chain joins TRBV9 and TRBJ2-5; possibly TRBD1 or TRBD2 for D (6 bases each). This CDR3 is built from 15 residues. The ends were cut back, 4 bases at V and 6 bases at J, with 19 bases in the middle. Germline assignment: CDR1 SGDLS and CDR2 YYNGEE.

The V and J genes are TRBV7-6 and TRBJ2-3, with TRBD2 matching over 7 bases. CDR3 length: 18 amino acids. The V segment lost 2 bases and the J segment 1 base; nucleotides outside the gene matches: 12. The germline CDR1 and CDR2 sequences are SGHVS and FNYEAQ. The CDR3 bases are TGTGCCAGCAGCTTAACGGGTGTAAGCGGGGTGGGCACAGATACGCAGTATTTT. The encoded protein is CASSLTGVSGVGTDTQYF.

This chain joins TRBV4-1 and TRBJ2-7; 7 nucleotides match TRBD2. The CDR3 loop spans 16 amino acids. The germline gives CDR1 MGHRA, CDR2 YSYEKL. V shed 1 base and J 0 bases; nucleotides not matched to a gene: 6. The CDR3 DNA sequence: TGCGCCAGCAGCCAAGGACCTAGCGGAAGCTCCTACGAGCAGTACTTC. This translates into CASSQGPSGSSYEQYF.

This clonotype has only a few counts. The rearrangement uses TRBV12-3 or TRBV12-4 and TRBJ1-4; no clear D gene. The V and J ends lost 3 bases and 6 bases respectively, with 17 bases between them. CDR3 length equals 16 residues. CDR3 coding DNA: TGTGCCAGCAGTTTTTCATGGGGAAAGAACTATGAAAAACTGTTTTTT. Its translation is CASSFSWGKNYEKLFF.